This TCR beta chain was identified during a study of memory CD4+ T cells and cytomegalovirus serostatus. Study outcomes and limitations: Suggested: most of the CMV-linked TCR signature lies in CD4+ memory cells. Each of roughly 65 CMV-associated TCRbeta sequences occurred in one to five individuals.

The sort gate was single viable CD3+CD4+CD8-CD45RO+ cells for memory CD4+ T cells. Between the trimmed V and J ends, which lost 1 base and 8 bases, there was a span of 8 bases. The CDR3 has 13 residues. CDR1 and CDR2 from the germline V gene are KGHSH and LQKENI. Comment on this clone: Its antigen is undetermined.

Profiled with immunoSEQ multiplex PCR; TCRdb holds only in-frame clones, not every one. The sample lists about 56,000 clones; roughly 80% were seen once. The clonotype originates from an adult in good health and CMV-seronegative. The chain employs TRBV18 and TRBJ1-4, with D uncertain. Sequencing used memory CD4+ T cells from blood. The CDR3 loop reads CASSPLFWEKLFF. The CDR3, as DNA: TGTGCCAGCTCACCACTCTTTTGGGAAAAACTGTTTTTT.